These 26 T cell receptor beta chains share one sample of origin, sequenced in a study of T-cell memory formation after mild COVID-19. MiXCR, run by TCRdb on the 5' RACE reads, gives a single entry per CDR3 protein. Here the sample spans some 180,000 distinct CDR3 sequences, around 20% being singletons. Sequencing was performed on PBMCs or a T cell subset sorted from them (not recorded which). The receptors stem from a man between 18 and 35 years old who had mild COVID-19 (a few samples of this study predate the infection). Cell type and time point are not known.

V and J are TRBV10-3 and TRBJ2-7, with D possibly matching TRBD1 (5 bases). This CDR3 has 12 residues. Germline lookup yields CDR1 ENHRY and CDR2 SYGVKD. The V gene lost 4 bases and the J gene lost 5 bases, with 9 bases spanning the gap. CDR3 residues: CAISGQGNEQYF. The CDR3, as DNA: TGTGCCATCAGTGGTCAGGGTAACGAGCAGTACTTC.

This clonotype came up a few times. This chain links TRBV28 with TRBJ1-2; D possibly corresponds to TRBD1 (6 bases). V was shortened by 10 bases and J by 6 bases, with 15 bases between the two germline ends. The CDR3 has 12 amino acids. Looked up from germline, CDR1 is MDHEN and CDR2 is SYDVKM. CDR3 in DNA: TGTGCCACCGGGATCACAGGGAATGGCTACACCTTC. Amino acid sequence: CATGITGNGYTF.

This chain uses TRBV20-1 with TRBJ2-3; 7 bases fit TRBD2. The length of the CDR3 is 12 residues. Germline CDR1 reads DFQATT; CDR2 reads SNEGSKA (reference sequence). V dropped 6 bases and J dropped 0; count of bases not matched to a gene: 0. CDR3 loop: CSAGGSTDTQYF. The CDR3 nucleotides read TGCAGTGCCGGGGGGAGCACAGATACGCAGTATTTT.

This clonotype has a handful of counts. The genes are TRBV7-2 and TRBJ2-3; either TRBD1 or TRBD2 may supply D (5 bases each). Germline V gene data show CDR1 as SGHTA and CDR2 as FQGNSA. The CDR3 covers 14 residues. Trimming took off 5 bases at V and 2 bases at J, with 11 bases between the two ends. This CDR3 is CASSIEGFTDTQYF. CDR3 in DNA: TGTGCCAGCAGCATAGAGGGGTTCACAGATACGCAGTATTTT.

The rearrangement joins TRBV12-3 or TRBV12-4 to TRBJ1-2, with 7 bases lining up with TRBD1. V shed 5 bases and J 8 bases; nucleotides not matched to a gene: 2. The CDR3 extends over 11 amino acids. CDR3 in DNA: TGTGCCAGCAGTGTGACAGGGGGCTACACCTTC. Its protein product is CASSVTGGYTF.

The chain is built from TRBV10-2 and TRBJ2-5; a possible D gene is TRBD1 (6 bases). From germline, CDR1 is WSHSY and CDR2 SAAADI. The CDR3 consists of 13 residues. V lost 6 bases and J lost 7, with 15 bases in between. The CDR3 reads CASRNQGSATQYF. The CDR3 bases are TGCGCCAGCAGAAACCAGGGGAGTGCGACCCAGTACTTC.

This clonotype was detected only a few times. The chain uses TRBV5-1 and TRBJ1-2; possibly TRBD1 for D (5 bases). Trimming took 4 bases from V and 0 from J, leaving 13 bases between them. CDR1 SGHRS and CDR2 YFSETQ come from the germline V gene. CDR3 length: 15 amino acids. The CDR3 DNA follows: TGCGCCAGCAGCCTGTCTGGGGGGTCTAACTATGGCTACACCTTC. Translated: CASSLSGGSNYGYTF.

There are a few counts of this clonotype. The rearrangement joins TRBV5-1 to TRBJ2-5; TRBD1 agrees at 9 bases. The CDR3 is made up of 13 amino acids. V lost 4 bases and J lost 5; bases outside the gene matches: 3. CDR1 and CDR2 from the germline V gene are SGHRS and YFSETQ. The CDR3 spells CASSLDRGETQYF. CDR3 nucleotides: TGCGCCAGCAGCCTGGACAGGGGCGAGACCCAGTACTTC. The full variable domain, completed using reference TRBV5-1 and TRBJ2-5, is KAGVTQTPRYLIKTRGQQVTLSCSPISGHRSVSWYQQTPGQGLQFLFEYFSETQRNKGNFPGRFSGRQFSNSRSEMNVSTLELGDSALYLCASSLDRGETQYFGPGTRLLVL.

The genes are TRBV9 and TRBJ1-2; D is undetermined. Trimming took 3 bases from V and 0 from J, leaving 9 bases between them. This CDR3 region has 14 residues. Germline values: CDR1 SGDLS, CDR2 YYNGEE. The CDR3 reads CASSEREANYGYTF. CDR3 sequence (DNA): TGTGCCAGCAGCGAGAGGGAGGCTAACTATGGCTACACCTTC.

J is TRBJ2-3 and V is TRBV7-2; 8 nucleotides match TRBD2. J gave up 4 bases and V 6 bases, and 6 bases lay outside the gene matches. Germline CDR1 reads SGHTA; CDR2 reads FQGNSA. The CDR3 length is 14 residues. The chain's CDR3 is CASRTSVLSDTQYF. In DNA, the CDR3 is TGTGCCAGCAGGACTAGCGTGTTATCAGATACGCAGTATTTT.

Many counts were recorded for this clonotype. The CDR3 sequence: CASSPTSTSGANEQFF. CDR3 nucleotides: TGTGCCAGCAGTCCAACATCGACTAGCGGGGCAAATGAGCAGTTCTTC. The chain is built from TRBV27 and TRBJ2-1; 11 nucleotides line up with TRBD2. V was pared by 5 bases and J by 7 bases, with 10 bases of the junction left unmatched. Germline V gives CDR1 MNHEY, CDR2 SMNVEV (reference sequence). CDR3 length: 16 residues.

The rearrangement links TRBV5-1 to TRBJ2-5; 8 bases match TRBD2. The CDR3 spans 19 residues. J was trimmed by 2 bases and V by 1 base; bases with no gene match: 16. Germline values: CDR1 SGHRS, CDR2 YFSETQ. CDR3 sequence reads: CASSLMGIGGGTYQETQYF. In nucleotides, the CDR3 is TGCGCCAGCAGCTTGATGGGGATTGGCGGGGGGACCTATCAAGAGACCCAGTACTTC.

The sample holds a few counts of this clonotype. V is TRBV7-9 and J is TRBJ2-1; D possibly corresponds to TRBD1 (5 bases). The length of the CDR3 is 15 residues. The germline V gene encodes CDR1 SEHNR and CDR2 FQNEAQ (reference sequence). Trimming cost V 4 bases and J 6 bases, with 16 bases left between them. The CDR3 region is CASSYTFNRPNEQFF. CDR3 bases: TGTGCCAGCAGCTATACATTCAACAGGCCCAATGAGCAGTTCTTC.

The chain carries TRBV20-1 and TRBJ2-7; TRBD2 is a possible D gene (7 bases). The germline CDR1 and CDR2 sequences are DFQATT and SNEGSKA (reference sequence). V was trimmed by 2 bases and J by 6 bases, leaving 17 bases between them. This CDR3 has 14 residues. CDR3 nucleotide sequence: TGCAGTGCTAGAAAGGGGGGGGGCCGCTTCGAGCAGTACTTC. Residues: CSARKGGGRFEQYF.

This clonotype has just a few counts. This chain uses TRBV27 with TRBJ2-7; 8 bases match TRBD1. The germline gives CDR1 MNHEY, CDR2 SMNVEV (reference sequence). The V and J ends lost 4 bases and 5 bases, in that order; junction bases with no gene match: 4. The CDR3 spans 13 residues. CDR3 sequence (DNA): TGTGCCAGCAGTTATGACAGGGGCCACGAGCAGTACTTC. Amino acid sequence: CASSYDRGHEQYF.

This clonotype was seen only a few times. The rearrangement uses TRBV20-1 and TRBJ1-5; D is possibly TRBD1 (6 bases). V lost 1 base and J lost 6, with 16 bases in between. The CDR3 is 15 residues long. Looked up from germline, CDR1 is DFQATT and CDR2 is SNEGSKA (reference sequence). The CDR3 DNA reads as TGCAGTGCTAGAGTGGGGGGCGCAGCGGGTCAGCCCCAGCATTTT. Its translation: CSARVGGAAGQPQHF.

This clonotype showed up many times. The chain uses TRBV5-6 and TRBJ2-2, with 9 bases matching TRBD2. CDR1 is SGHDT and CDR2 is YYEEEE in the germline V gene. The CDR3 is 19 residues long. J was trimmed by 4 bases and V by 1 base; bases with no gene match: 14. Here the CDR3 DNA reads TGTGCCAGCAGCTTGCGGCGTCTAGCGGGGCAACTATCCACCGGGGAGCTGTTTTTT. Protein: CASSLRRLAGQLSTGELFF.

The table lists this clonotype with many counts. This chain uses TRBV3-1 with TRBJ2-7, with D unresolved. The CDR3 spans 10 residues. Trimming stripped 3 bases from V and 10 bases from J, with 7 bases between. Germline V gene sequence: CDR1 LGHDT, CDR2 YNNKEL (reference sequence). CDR3 residues: CASSHRPQYV. CDR3 nucleotides: TGTGCCAGCAGCCATAGGCCCCAGTACGTC.

The chain carries TRBV24-1 and TRBJ2-3; 12 nucleotides align to TRBD2. The CDR3 covers 17 residues. CDR1 and CDR2 (germline): KGHDR, SFDVKD. V lost 4 bases and J lost 4; bases outside the gene matches: 8. CDR3: CATSDPGLAGRPDTQYF. CDR3 nucleotide sequence: TGTGCCACCAGTGACCCCGGACTAGCGGGGCGTCCAGATACGCAGTATTTT.

The sample holds one count of this clonotype. The chain employs TRBV5-1 and TRBJ2-7; D is undetermined. V dropped 1 base and J dropped 2 bases, with 13 bases sitting between them. The CDR3 is 15 residues long. Germline CDR1 and CDR2: SGHRS and YFSETQ. The CDR3 is CASSLSGQEAYEQYF. The CDR3 DNA sequence: TGCGCCAGCAGCTTGTCCGGCCAAGAGGCCTACGAGCAGTACTTC.

The table lists this clonotype with a few counts. CDR3 DNA sequence: TGTGCCAGCAGTTACAGTAGCGGGGAAAGGTACGAGCAGTACTTC. Translated, it gives CASSYSSGERYEQYF. The chain employs TRBV6-2 or TRBV6-3 and TRBJ2-7; 8 bases fit TRBD2. Germline CDR1 is MNHEY and CDR2 is SVGEGT. J was trimmed by 4 bases and V by 2 bases; bases with no gene match: 7. The CDR3 contains 15 residues.

This clonotype was picked up a small number of times. V usage is TRBV7-9 and J usage is TRBJ1-2; the D gene is possibly TRBD1 (6 bases). V lost 2 bases and J 8 bases, leaving 9 bases between the germline ends. CDR1 is SEHNR, CDR2 FQNEAQ, per germline (reference sequence). The CDR3 spans 12 residues. The CDR3 nucleotides are TGTGCCAGCAGCTTACAGGGGCAAGGCTACACCTTC. Protein: CASSLQGQGYTF.

This clonotype appeared a few times. The V and J genes are TRBV20-1 and TRBJ2-7; no clear D. The CDR3 has 12 residues. Trimming took off 4 bases at V and 0 bases at J, with 7 bases between the two ends. CDR1 and CDR2 from the germline V gene are DFQATT and SNEGSKA (reference sequence). CDR3 in amino acids: CSAIPSSYEQYV. Here the CDR3 DNA reads TGCAGTGCTATCCCCAGCTCCTACGAGCAGTACGTC.

The chain's CDR3 is CASTLGAGEGTQYF. Written as DNA, the CDR3 is TGTGCCAGCACCCTTGGGGCGGGGGAGGGGACCCAGTACTTC. This chain joins TRBV12-3 or TRBV12-4 and TRBJ2-5; 7 bases match TRBD2. V shed 7 bases and J 7 bases; nucleotides not matched to a gene: 12. The CDR3 has 14 amino acids.

This clonotype has more than one count but fewer than ten. This chain links TRBV12-3 or TRBV12-4 with TRBJ1-2; D is ambiguous. The V end lost 6 bases, the J end lost 4 bases, and 6 bases lay between the germline ends. This CDR3 is built from 11 residues. CDR3 protein: CASSPVYGYTF. The CDR3 nucleotides read TGTGCCAGCAGCCCCGTCTATGGCTACACCTTC.

V is TRBV7-2 and J is TRBJ2-5; TRBD1 matches 8 bases. The trim removed 4 bases at V and 5 bases at J, leaving 12 bases unmatched. Germline lookup yields CDR1 SGHTA and CDR2 FQGNSA. This CDR3 is 16 amino acids long. The CDR3 sequence is CASSYEQGGGSETQYF. The DNA for the CDR3 is TGTGCCAGCAGCTATGAACAGGGGGGAGGTTCGGAGACCCAGTACTTC.